The 18 T cell receptor beta chains given below trace back to one sample, sequenced in a study of cytomegalovirus exposure and HLA in healthy donors. PCR amplification relied on 60 Vbeta primers (plus 13 Jbeta primers). TCRdb's table, derived via immunoSEQ multiplex PCR, lists solely in-frame clones and lacks some. The table lists over 150,000 clones, approximately 80% of them singletons. The sample was PBMCs. The receptors stem from a man in his thirties or forties in good health and CMV-seropositive.

The chain joins TRBV19 to TRBJ1-2; 7 bases are a match to TRBD1. CDR1 LNHDA and CDR2 SQIVND come from the germline V gene (reference sequence). Losses at the gene ends were 4 bases for V and 1 base for J; bases not matched to a gene: 3. This CDR3 is 14 amino acids long. The CDR3: CASSTGDSNYGYTF. CDR3 DNA: TGTGCCAGTAGTACTGGGGACAGTAACTATGGCTACACCTTC.

The V and J genes are TRBV6-5 and TRBJ1-6, with D unclear. CDR3 length: 16 amino acids. The ends were cut back, 2 bases at V and 0 bases at J, with 8 bases in the middle. Germline CDR1 is MNHEY and CDR2 is SVGAGI. In nucleotides, the CDR3 is TGTGCCAGCAGTTACGGGGAGAGCTCCTATAATTCACCCCTCCACTTT. Protein sequence: CASSYGESSYNSPLHF.

The chain combines TRBV9 with TRBJ1-1, with 7 bases that match TRBD1. The CDR3 has 16 residues. Trimming took 4 bases from V and 4 from J; bases not matched to a gene: 13. Germline values: CDR1 SGDLS, CDR2 YYNGEE. CDR3 sequence reads: CASSPQGGRATTEAFF. The CDR3, as DNA: TGTGCCAGCAGCCCCCAAGGGGGCAGGGCTACCACTGAAGCTTTCTTT.

CDR3 residues: CSVETGEGTNTQYF. The CDR3, as DNA: TGCAGCGTTGAGACAGGGGAGGGGACAAATACGCAGTATTTT. The V call is TRBV29-1, the J call TRBJ2-3, with D possibly being TRBD1 (8 bases). Germline V gene lookup returns CDR1 SQVTM and CDR2 ANQGSEA. V lost 3 bases and J 7 bases, leaving 17 bases between the germline ends. The CDR3 length is 14 residues.

V is TRBV18 and J is TRBJ1-4; D perhaps matches TRBD1 (5 bases). Between the trimmed V and J ends, which lost 8 bases and 7 bases, there was a span of 14 bases. Germline CDR1 is KGHSH and CDR2 is LQKENI. This CDR3 is 13 amino acids long. The CDR3 sequence: CASNTQGGEKLFF. CDR3 sequence (DNA): TGTGCCAGCAACACCCAGGGAGGTGAAAAACTGTTTTTT.

This clone was counted only a few times. This chain uses TRBV6-4 with TRBJ2-3, with 8 bases fitting TRBD1. The germline V gene has CDR1 MRHNA and CDR2 SNTAGT. This CDR3 has 15 residues. With V trimmed by 3 bases and J by 3 bases, 5 bases remained unmatched. The CDR3 nucleotides are TGTGCCAGCAGTGAGGGGACAGGTGGTACAGATACGCAGTATTTT. Translating gives CASSEGTGGTDTQYF.

In this sample, this clone turned up a few times. The CDR3 protein is CASSRGWEQYF. In DNA form, the CDR3 reads TGTGCCAGCAGTAGGGGTTGGGAGCAGTACTTC. V is TRBV25-1 and J is TRBJ2-7; TRBD1 might be the D (5 bases). Germline V gene data show CDR1 as MGHDK and CDR2 as SYGVNS. The germline V and J ends were trimmed by 5 bases and 7 bases, with 9 bases remaining between them. The CDR3 consists of 11 residues.

The chain couples TRBV4-1 to TRBJ2-6; 7 bases fit TRBD1. This CDR3 is built from 17 residues. Trimming took 4 bases from V and 1 from J; bases not matched to a gene: 7. Germline loops: CDR1 MGHRA, CDR2 YSYEKL. The CDR3 loop is CASSPPDRLSGANVLTF. DNA of the CDR3: TGCGCCAGCAGCCCGCCGGACAGGCTGTCTGGGGCCAACGTCCTGACTTTC.

This clone came up once. The V and J genes are TRBV28 and TRBJ1-2; D is perhaps TRBD1 (5 bases). The CDR3 is 14 amino acids. V was shortened by 6 bases and J by 3 bases, with 14 bases between the two germline ends. Per germline, CDR1 MDHEN and CDR2 SYDVKM. CDR3 in DNA: TGTGCCAGCAGACCCCCCCAGGGTTACTATGGCTACACCTTC. This encodes CASRPPQGYYGYTF.

The rearrangement joins TRBV4-2 to TRBJ2-3; D is possibly TRBD2 (5 bases). Germline-derived CDR1 and CDR2 are LGHNA and YNFKEQ. The CDR3 has 16 amino acids. Trimming removed 0 bases from V and 4 bases from J, with 14 bases in between. In DNA, the CDR3 is TGTGCCAGCAGCCAAGAGGACTCCCCCGGCGCAGATACGCAGTATTTT. Translating it yields CASSQEDSPGADTQYF.

The rearrangement joins TRBV4-1 to TRBJ2-7, with 8 bases identical to TRBD1. V was pared by 4 bases and J by 1 base, with 6 bases of the junction left unmatched. The germline V gene encodes CDR1 MGHRA and CDR2 YSYEKL. This CDR3 contains 15 residues. The CDR3 DNA is TGCGCCAGCAGCCGATCTACAGGGGGGTCCTACGAGCAGTACTTC. Translating gives CASSRSTGGSYEQYF.

The chain has TRBV20-1 and TRBJ1-2; unclear D gene. Germline loops: CDR1 DFQATT, CDR2 SNEGSKA (reference sequence). The CDR3 length is 11 residues. The V end was cut by 3 bases, the J end by 8 bases, with 10 bases between. DNA for the CDR3: TGCAGTGCTAGCCCCCCACGGGGCTACACCTTC. Amino acid sequence: CSASPPRGYTF.

Concerning this clone itself: The identical CDR3 is also encoded by other nucleotide sequences in the sample. The chain employs TRBV6-5 and TRBJ2-7; maybe TRBD2 (5 bases). Per the germline V gene, CDR1 is MNHEY and CDR2 is SVGAGI. The V and J ends lost 6 bases and 4 bases respectively, with 7 bases between them. CDR3 length equals 11 residues. The CDR3 DNA follows: TGTGCCAGCAGCGGAGGTTACGAGCAGTACTTC. Its translation: CASSGGYEQYF.

The chain couples TRBV11-1 to TRBJ2-1, with TRBD2 matching 8 bases. V lost 5 bases, J lost 7 bases, and 4 bases stayed unmatched. Germline values: CDR1 SGHAT, CDR2 FQDESV (reference sequence). The CDR3 is 13 residues long. Written as DNA, the CDR3 is TGTGCCAGCAGCCTCCGGGGGGGGAATGAGCAGTTCTTC. This translates into CASSLRGGNEQFF.

This clone was recorded only once. The chain joins TRBV15 to TRBJ1-4; D call uncertain. From germline, CDR1 is LNHNV and CDR2 YYDKDF (reference sequence). CDR3 length: 13 residues. V lost 2 bases to trimming and J lost 2 bases, with 3 bases between them. This CDR3 reads CATSRPTNEKLFF. The CDR3, as DNA: TGTGCCACCAGCAGACCTACTAATGAAAAACTGTTTTTT.

This clone came up a few times. This chain uses TRBV9 with TRBJ2-7, with 8 bases that match TRBD1. Germline values: CDR1 SGDLS, CDR2 YYNGEE. The V and J ends lost 2 bases and 7 bases, in that order; junction bases with no gene match: 8. The CDR3 runs 14 residues. Here the CDR3 reads CASSVEGTGEEQYF. CDR3 in DNA: TGTGCCAGCAGCGTGGAGGGGACAGGCGAAGAGCAGTACTTC.

The table lists this clone with a few counts. The chain recombines TRBV2 with TRBJ2-7, with 12 bases that match TRBD1. The germline CDR1 and CDR2 sequences are SNHLY and FYNNEI. V was pared by 8 bases and J by 7 bases, with 6 bases of the junction left unmatched. The CDR3 is 13 amino acids. The CDR3 DNA follows: TGTGCCAGCGGGGGACAGGGGGCGGGGGAGCAGTACTTC. It is translated as CASGGQGAGEQYF.

The chain combines TRBV6-5 with TRBJ2-7; TRBD1 aligns across 7 bases. Trimming took 4 bases from V and 4 from J; bases not matched to a gene: 10. Germline loops: CDR1 MNHEY, CDR2 SVGAGI. The CDR3 has 15 residues. CDR3 bases: TGTGCCAGCAGTTCTATACAGGGGCGCAGGTACGAGCAGTACTTC. Protein product: CASSSIQGRRYEQYF.